The rows below give T cell receptor beta chains drawn from one sample of a study of OX40 agonist ivuxolimab in advanced cancers. Method: immunoSEQ multiplex PCR; TCRdb's copy keeps in-frame clones and lacks some. This table has tens of thousands of clones, approximately 94% appearing once. The source was CD4+ or CD8+ T cells sorted from blood, collected in a trial of the OX40 agonist ivuxolimab. These TCRs come from an adult with an advanced solid tumor such as melanoma, head and neck, liver or kidney cancer. CDR3s include the opening cysteine and the closing phenylalanine or tryptophan. A D gene is named only where the DNA matches it firmly. Size tells how often a clone was seen (once, few, many) or the class of an expanded clone, and some rows leave it out.

CDR3aa	CDR3nt	abundance	j_gene	v_gene	d_gene
CASSDESGSNQPQHF	TGTGCCAGCAGTGACGAATCAGGGTCCAATCAGCCCCAGCATTTT	-	TRBJ1-5	TRBV2	-
CASSLGPPGQGYEQYF	TGTGCCAGCAGCTTAGGACCTCCGGGACAGGGCTACGAGCAGTACTTC	-	TRBJ2-7	TRBV7-2	TRBD1
CASSVGSAAGYTF	TGTGCCAGCAGCGTCGGGTCGGCGGCTGGCTACACCTTC	once	TRBJ1-2	TRBV28	-
CASSLGLAGGPSTDTQYF	TGTGCCAGCAGCTTGGGACTAGCGGGAGGGCCTAGCACAGATACGCAGTATTTT	-	TRBJ2-3	TRBV5-6	TRBD2
CASSLPQNRLAGNTGELFF	TGTGCCAGCAGCTTACCACAAAACCGACTAGCGGGGAACACCGGGGAGCTGTTTTTT	-	TRBJ2-2	TRBV7-2	TRBD2
CASSQGGGAGAF	TGCGCCAGCAGCCAAGGAGGGGGGGCAGGGGCCTTC	-	TRBJ1-2	TRBV4-1	-
CASSLTGATNTGELFF	TGTGCCAGCAGCCTGACAGGGGCCACGAACACCGGGGAGCTGTTTTTT	-	TRBJ2-2	TRBV14	TRBD1
CASSALPLPSGNNEQFF	TGTGCCAGCAGCGCGCTACCCCTACCTAGCGGCAACAATGAGCAGTTCTTC	-	TRBJ2-1	TRBV9	TRBD2
CASSLPGQEYNEQFF	TGTGCCAGCAGTTTACCCGGACAGGAGTACAATGAGCAGTTCTTC	-	TRBJ2-1	TRBV28	TRBD1
CASSLGQIQETQYF	TGTGCCAGCAGCTTAGGGCAGATTCAAGAGACCCAGTACTTC	-	TRBJ2-5	TRBV7-9	-
CASRVGVNTGELFF	TGTGCCAGCAGAGTGGGAGTCAACACCGGGGAGCTGTTTTTT	-	TRBJ2-2	TRBV6-5	-
CASSIDLRGTSVSNTGELFF	TGTGCCAGTAGTATAGACCTTCGGGGGACTAGCGTCTCGAACACCGGGGAGCTGTTTTTT	once	TRBJ2-2	TRBV19	TRBD2
CASSSPGRVYNEQFF	TGTGCCAGCAGCTCCCCCGGGAGAGTTTACAATGAGCAGTTCTTC	-	TRBJ2-1	TRBV7-2	-
CASSLGGDGTYEQYF	TGTGCCAGCAGTTTAGGAGGGGACGGAACCTACGAGCAGTACTTC	-	TRBJ2-7	TRBV27	-
CASSYPSDGGPLNTEAFF	TGTGCCAGCAGCTACCCATCGGACGGGGGGCCTTTGAACACTGAAGCTTTCTTT	once	TRBJ1-1	TRBV7-2	-